One and the same sample provided the 14 T cell receptor beta chains below, sequenced in a study of early T cells in non-severe SARS-CoV-2 infection. Via MiXCR, TCRdb re-called the 5' RACE reads, giving one row per CDR3 protein. Here the sample spans over 75,000 distinct CDR3 sequences, approximately 15% being singletons. Source material: whole blood. Receptor source: an adult who was a healthcare worker with PCR-confirmed SARS-CoV-2 infection or an uninfected control (not recorded which).

V gene TRBV7-8 combines with J gene TRBJ2-7, with D perhaps being TRBD1 or TRBD2 (5 bases each). The V gene's germline CDR1 is SGHVS and CDR2 FQNEAQ. Deletions cut 6 bases from V and 0 bases from J, with 12 bases between. The CDR3 runs to 14 residues. As DNA, the CDR3 is TGTGCCAGCAGTCGGGGACGGTCCTCCTACGAGCAGTACTTC. It specifies CASSRGRSSYEQYF.

This clonotype was found a few times. In DNA form, the CDR3 reads TGTGCCAGCAGTGAAGGGGATAGCAATCAGCCCCAGCATTTT. Protein product: CASSEGDSNQPQHF. J is TRBJ1-5 and V is TRBV2; D gene uncertain. Between the trimmed V and J ends, which lost 1 base and 0 bases, there was a span of 4 bases. The CDR3 has 14 residues. In germline, CDR1 is SNHLY, CDR2 FYNNEI.

This clonotype was detected a few times. This chain joins TRBV12-3 or TRBV12-4 and TRBJ2-3, with D unclear. This CDR3 spans 12 amino acids. Trimming took off 5 bases at V and 2 bases at J, with 5 bases between the two ends. CDR3 region: CASSPHTDTQYF. In DNA, the CDR3 is TGTGCCAGCAGTCCCCACACAGATACGCAGTATTTT.

This rearrangement joins TRBV11-2 to TRBJ1-1; D might be TRBD1 (6 bases). This CDR3 spans 14 amino acids. In germline, CDR1 is SGHAT, CDR2 FQNNGV. Trimming shortened V by 4 bases and J by 5 bases, and 14 bases separated the two germline ends. DNA for the CDR3: TGTGCCAGCAGCTCCCCCAGGGGTAGGACTGAAGCTTTCTTT. It translates to CASSSPRGRTEAFF.

This clonotype was seen many times. The chain uses TRBV5-6 and TRBJ2-7; 11 bases are a match to TRBD2. Germline CDR1 reads SGHDT; CDR2 reads YYEEEE. V lost 1 base, J lost 4 bases, and 4 bases stayed unmatched. The CDR3 has 15 amino acids. The CDR3 loop reads CASSLSGTSGYEQYF. In DNA, the CDR3 is TGTGCCAGCAGCTTGTCCGGGACTAGCGGATACGAGCAGTACTTC.

This clonotype has at least ten counts. J is TRBJ2-3 and V is TRBV11-2; 13 bases match TRBD2. The CDR3 runs to 17 residues. Per the germline V gene, CDR1 is SGHAT and CDR2 is FQNNGV. With 5 bases clipped from V and 3 bases from J, the junction kept 8 bases outside the gene matches. CDR3 region: CASSPRTSGSLTDTQYF. The CDR3 DNA reads as TGTGCCAGCAGCCCAAGGACTAGCGGGAGCCTAACAGATACGCAGTATTTT.

This clonotype was seen a few times. The CDR3 DNA sequence: TGTGCCAGCATCCTTTCCAGGGCCCGGAGCACAGATACGCAGTATTTT. It specifies CASILSRARSTDTQYF. The chain uses TRBV7-8 and TRBJ2-3, with a tentative D call TRBD1 (5 bases). The CDR3 is 16 amino acids. Germline V gene data show CDR1 as SGHVS and CDR2 as FQNEAQ. Trimming stripped 7 bases from V and 0 bases from J, with 17 bases between.

This clonotype was observed once. The V call is TRBV3-1, the J call TRBJ2-3; TRBD2 matches 10 bases. Trimming took 4 bases from V and 4 from J; bases not matched to a gene: 5. CDR3 size: 15 residues. The germline V gene has CDR1 LGHDT and CDR2 YNNKEL (reference sequence). The DNA for the CDR3 is TGTGCCAGCAGCCCCGGACTAGCGGTCGCAGATACGCAGTATTTT. It encodes CASSPGLAVADTQYF.

This sequence joins TRBV7-9 and TRBJ1-1; tentative D call: TRBD1 (6 bases). CDR1 SEHNR and CDR2 FQNEAQ come from the germline V gene (reference sequence). Trimming took off 4 bases at V and 6 bases at J, with 15 bases between the two ends. The CDR3 is 14 residues long. This CDR3 reads CASSSKGGFAEAFF. The CDR3, as DNA: TGTGCCAGCAGCTCGAAAGGGGGTTTTGCTGAAGCTTTCTTT. Full variable domain (missing parts from reference TRBV7-9 and TRBJ1-1): DTGVSQNPRHKITKRGQNVTFRCDPISEHNRLYWYRQTLGQGPEFLTYFQNEAQLEKSRLLSDRFSAERPKGSFSTLEIQRTEQGDSAMYLCASSSKGGFAEAFFGQGTRLTVV.

The J gene is TRBJ2-1, the V gene TRBV11-2; D remains ambiguous. Germline V CDR1 and CDR2: SGHAT, FQNNGV. V was shortened by 3 bases and J by 6 bases, with 12 bases between the two germline ends. The CDR3 sequence is 14 residues long. CDR3 in DNA: TGTGCCAGCAGCTTTGGTACAGCTAGCAATGAGCAGTTCTTC. Its translation is CASSFGTASNEQFF.

This clonotype was seen only a few times. The rearrangement uses TRBV27 and TRBJ2-3; D uncertain. CDR3 length equals 9 residues. Looked up from germline, CDR1 is MNHEY and CDR2 is SMNVEV (reference sequence). V lost 7 bases to trimming and J lost 9 bases, with 5 bases between them. This CDR3 is CASNQTQYF. DNA of the CDR3: TGTGCCAGCAACCAAACGCAGTATTTT.

This clonotype was seen only a few times. V usage is TRBV6-6 and J usage is TRBJ1-1, with TRBD1 as a possible D gene (5 bases). Trimming removed 0 bases at V and 5 bases at J, with 16 bases between. The CDR3 has 16 amino acids. The V gene's germline CDR1 is MNHNY and CDR2 SVGAGI (reference sequence). CDR3 loop: CASSYSMGTGRTEAFF. The CDR3 DNA reads TGTGCCAGCAGTTACTCGATGGGGACGGGGAGGACTGAAGCTTTCTTT.

This clonotype was seen only a few times. The chain recombines TRBV9 with TRBJ2-5; D remains unclear. Per the germline V gene, CDR1 is SGDLS and CDR2 is YYNGEE. V gave up 4 bases and J gave up 5 bases, with 12 bases separating them. This CDR3 spans 13 amino acids. The CDR3 nucleotides are TGTGCCAGCAGCCCCAGGAGCGCGGAGACCCAGTACTTC. Residues: CASSPRSAETQYF.

Many counts were recorded for this clonotype. The J gene is TRBJ2-1, the V gene TRBV6-2 or TRBV6-3, with D possibly being TRBD1 (6 bases). V was cut by 8 bases and J by 2 bases, with 10 bases left in between. Per the germline V gene, CDR1 is MNHEY and CDR2 is SVGEGT. The CDR3 consists of 13 residues. The CDR3 coding sequence is TGTGCCAGCCGGACAGCCCCCTACAATGAGCAGTTCTTC. As protein: CASRTAPYNEQFF.